This T cell receptor (beta chain) was observed in a study of blood T cell repertoires in COVID-19. Study overall: Sites in the United States, Italy and Spain provided acute and convalescent COVID-19 samples.

With 6 bases clipped from V and 5 bases from J, the junction kept 5 bases outside the gene matches. The CDR3 extends over 12 amino acids. Looked up from germline, CDR1 is SQVTM and CDR2 is ANQGSEA. Method: immunoSEQ multiplex PCR; TCRdb's copy keeps in-frame clones and lacks some. The table includes around 18,000 clones, about four fifths detected once. The sequenced material came from peripheral blood. The clonotype was recovered from an elderly man with acute or convalescent COVID-19. The V call is TRBV29-1, the J call TRBJ1-2; the match to TRBD1 covers 8 bases. CDR3 bases: TGCAGCGTGTCGACAGGGGAATATGGCTACACCTTC. Its protein product is CSVSTGEYGYTF.